This TCR beta chain was observed in a study of cytomegalovirus exposure and HLA in healthy donors. It was with 60 Vbeta and 13 Jbeta primers that the PCR ran. The protocol was immunoSEQ multiplex PCR, while the TCRdb copy is restricted to in-frame clones and leaves out a portion. This sample has approximately 190,000 clones, with approximately 11% found just once. This clone was seen only a few times. As yet, its antigen is unknown. Study observations and caveats: Presence/absence analyses assumed roughly uniform sequencing depth across donors. In a later analysis, several top co-occurrence clusters appeared linked to parvovirus B19, influenza, CMV and Epstein-Barr virus.

This CDR3 is built from 17 residues. Germline V CDR1 and CDR2: LGHNA, YSLEER. V was shortened by 3 bases and J by 0 bases, with 14 bases between the two germline ends. The chain uses TRBV4-3 and TRBJ1-4; D gene unclear. The TCR originated in a man in his fifties in good health and CMV-seropositive. The sequencing sample was made of PBMCs. The CDR3 DNA reads TGCGCCAGCAGCCAGAGACAACTTCAGGCAACTAATGAAAAACTGTTTTTT. Its protein product is CASSQRQLQATNEKLFF.